One and the same sample provided the 14 T cell receptor beta chains below, sequenced in a study of T cell repertoires in cytomegalovirus infection. TCRdb passed the reads through MiXCR, listing each CDR3 protein once. The data show 630,000 or so distinct CDR3 sequences, roughly 24% seen once. The specimen was CD8+ T cells from PBMCs. The receptor source for this set is a human donor in good health (CMV status not recorded). Some clones in this sample may be carry-over from other donors' samples.

This clonotype has just a few counts. V is TRBV20-1 and J is TRBJ2-1, with D possibly being TRBD2 (6 bases). This CDR3 comprises 12 residues. Germline assignment: CDR1 DFQATT and CDR2 SNEGSKA (reference sequence). V shed 0 bases and J shed 9 bases, with 9 bases lying between them. Here the CDR3 DNA reads TGCAGTGCTAGAGATGCTAGCGTTGAGCAGTTCTTC. Amino acid sequence: CSARDASVEQFF.

In its sample, this clonotype was seen once. The chain is built from TRBV7-6 and TRBJ2-1; weak D call: TRBD2 (6 bases). CDR1 and CDR2 from the germline V gene are SGHVS and FNYEAQ. This CDR3 has 17 amino acids. Trimming took 4 bases from V and 6 from J, leaving 22 bases between them. The CDR3 region has the DNA TGTGCCAGCAGCTCCGTTAAGGAGGGTGCTCCCACCAATGAGCAGTTCTTC. It translates to CASSSVKEGAPTNEQFF.

The chain is built from TRBV15 and TRBJ2-1; a weak D match, TRBD2 (6 bases). The CDR3 spans 12 residues. Trimming pared 0 bases from V and 10 bases from J, leaving 7 bases between. Germline CDR1 LNHNV, CDR2 YYDKDF (reference sequence). The CDR3 bases are TGTGCCACCAGCAGAGATGCGGGGGAGCAGTTCTTC. This gives the protein CATSRDAGEQFF.

As DNA, the CDR3 is TGTGCCAGCAGTTACACAGGGGGCTTGTGGACTGAAGCTTTCTTT. It translates to CASSYTGGLWTEAFF. The chain joins TRBV6-6 to TRBJ1-1, with TRBD1 matching over 9 bases. V was clipped by 2 bases and J by 5 bases; unmatched bases: 6. The germline V gene encodes CDR1 MNHNY and CDR2 SVGAGI (reference sequence). The CDR3 runs 15 residues.

This sequence joins TRBV7-6 and TRBJ2-1; 8 nucleotides agree with TRBD1. CDR1 SGHVS and CDR2 FNYEAQ come from the germline V gene. V lost 5 bases, J lost 10 bases, and 7 bases stayed unmatched. The CDR3 totals 13 residues. CDR3 coding DNA: TGTGCCAGCAGCGACGACAGGGGCCGGGAGCAGTTCTTC. It yields the protein CASSDDRGREQFF.

The rearrangement joins TRBV29-1 to TRBJ1-1; D is possibly TRBD1 (5 bases). CDR1 and CDR2 (germline): SQVTM, ANQGSEA. V was pared by 2 bases and J by 8 bases, with 12 bases between. This CDR3 is built from 12 residues. In DNA form, the CDR3 reads TGCAGCGTTGAATTTTGGGGCCGCGAAGCTTTCTTT. This translates into CSVEFWGREAFF.

This clonotype was picked up many times. The chain carries TRBV6-6 and TRBJ1-1; D uncertain. V lost 4 bases to trimming and J lost 3 bases, with 9 bases between them. The CDR3 spans 13 residues. Germline CDR1 is MNHNY and CDR2 is SVGAGI (reference sequence). This chain's CDR3 is CASSSRSHTEAFF. The CDR3 nucleotides read TGTGCCAGCAGTTCACGGTCCCACACTGAAGCTTTCTTT.

The V and J genes are TRBV6-2 or TRBV6-3 and TRBJ2-3; weak D call: TRBD2 (6 bases). Trimming took 6 bases from V and 4 from J, leaving 17 bases between them. CDR3 length equals 15 residues. Germline-derived CDR1 and CDR2 are MNHEY and SVGEGT. The CDR3 loop is CASRGIAAGADTQYF. The CDR3 region has the DNA TGTGCCAGCAGAGGCATAGCGGCTGGGGCAGATACGCAGTATTTT.

The gene calls are TRBV20-1 and TRBJ2-7; 11 bases line up with TRBD2. The V gene end was trimmed by 6 bases and the J gene end by 4 bases; junction bases not matched to a gene: 5. The CDR3 is 13 residues long. Germline values: CDR1 DFQATT, CDR2 SNEGSKA (reference sequence). CDR3 DNA: TGCAGTGCAGCCGGGACTAGCGGTTACGAGCAGTACTTC. It codes for CSAAGTSGYEQYF.

The chain uses TRBV20-1 and TRBJ2-5; D possibly corresponds to TRBD1 (6 bases). This CDR3 spans 16 amino acids. Per the germline V gene, CDR1 is DFQATT and CDR2 is SNEGSKA (reference sequence). The ends were cut back, 0 bases at V and 2 bases at J, with 16 bases in the middle. The CDR3 is CSARDRGGGPQETQYF. The CDR3 nucleotides are TGCAGTGCTAGAGATCGAGGTGGGGGCCCACAAGAGACCCAGTACTTC.

The rearrangement joins TRBV12-3 or TRBV12-4 to TRBJ1-5; D not certain. This CDR3 region has 13 residues. V dropped 4 bases and J dropped 0 bases, with 4 bases sitting between them. The CDR3 nucleotides are TGTGCCAGCAGTTGGTCTAGCAATCAGCCCCAGCATTTT. Its protein is CASSWSSNQPQHF.

The V gene is TRBV29-1, the J gene TRBJ2-2; D is possibly TRBD1 (5 bases). The V gene's germline CDR1 is SQVTM and CDR2 ANQGSEA. V gave up 4 bases and J gave up 1 base, with 7 bases separating them. The CDR3 is 13 amino acids. The CDR3, as DNA: TGCAGCGTTGCAGGGTTGAACACCGGGGAGCTGTTTTTT. Amino acid sequence: CSVAGLNTGELFF.

The chain carries TRBV27 and TRBJ2-1, with a possible D match to TRBD2 (6 bases). Trimming cost V 6 bases and J 4 bases, with 16 bases left between them. CDR1 MNHEY and CDR2 SMNVEV come from the germline V gene (reference sequence). The CDR3 sequence is 15 residues long. As DNA, the CDR3 is TGTGCCAGCAGCCTTAGCGGTCCAACGTACAATGAGCAGTTCTTC. It is translated as CASSLSGPTYNEQFF.

This clonotype was seen only a few times. The rearrangement links TRBV5-1 to TRBJ2-1; D is possibly TRBD2 (7 bases). Deletions cut 3 bases from V and 2 bases from J, with 15 bases between. The CDR3 has 16 residues. Germline-derived CDR1 and CDR2 are SGHRS and YFSETQ. In nucleotides, the CDR3 is TGCGCCAGCAGCTGGGGGGGGGGCGGTCCCTACAATGAGCAGTTCTTC. Its protein product is CASSWGGGGPYNEQFF.